This passage covers 5 T cell receptor beta chains from one sample sequenced in a study of T cells in Graves' hyperthyroidism and ophthalmopathy. Amplification of TCR beta CDR3 regions was performed using RNA transcripts as template. In the first-round RT-PCR of the TCR CDR3, the HTBI primer set was used. One entry per CDR3 protein results from TCRdb running MiXCR on the multiplex PCR reads. The profile covers hundreds of thousands of distinct CDR3 sequences, with approximately 23% appearing a single time and around 47% taken by the ten largest. Input material: blood. The receptors were sampled from an older woman with Graves' ophthalmopathy.

This clonotype has only a few counts. V gene TRBV13 combines with J gene TRBJ2-5; the match to TRBD2 covers 9 bases. CDR3 size: 16 residues. The V gene's germline CDR1 is PRHDT and CDR2 FYEKMQ (reference sequence). The V segment lost 2 bases and the J segment 2 bases; nucleotides outside the gene matches: 6. As DNA, the CDR3 is TGTGCCAGCAGCTTACTTCTAGCGGGGCCACAAGAGACCCAGTACTTC. Translating gives CASSLLLAGPQETQYF.

The chain links TRBV24-1 to TRBJ2-1, with TRBD2 matching over 10 bases. The V gene end was trimmed by 1 base and the J gene end by 6 bases; junction bases not matched to a gene: 5. This CDR3 region has 16 residues. Germline V gives CDR1 KGHDR, CDR2 SFDVKD. The CDR3 region has the DNA TGTGCCACCAGTGATTTTAGTCTAGCGGGAGCCAATGAGCAGTTCTTC. This gives the protein CATSDFSLAGANEQFF.

This clonotype was seen only a few times. The V call is TRBV24-1, the J call TRBJ2-1; D unclear. Trimming shortened V by 9 bases and J by 3 bases, and 5 bases separated the two germline ends. Germline V CDR1 and CDR2: KGHDR, SFDVKD. The CDR3 spans 11 residues. CDR3 DNA: TGTGCCACCGGAATCTACAATGAGCAGTTCTTC. It specifies CATGIYNEQFF.

This clonotype was observed a few times. The chain is built from TRBV27 and TRBJ1-5; weak D call: TRBD1 (5 bases). The CDR3 is made up of 13 amino acids. From germline, CDR1 is MNHEY and CDR2 SMNVEV (reference sequence). Trimming removed 3 bases at V and 6 bases at J, with 9 bases between. The CDR3 nucleotides read TGTGCCAGCAGTTTCAGGGTTCGTCAGCCCCAGCATTTT. Translated: CASSFRVRQPQHF.

This clonotype has a handful of counts. This sequence joins TRBV29-1 and TRBJ2-3; 9 nucleotides align to TRBD2. The CDR3 runs 15 residues. The J segment lost 4 bases and the V segment lost 1 base, leaving 6 bases of the junction unmatched. Germline V CDR1 and CDR2: SQVTM, ANQGSEA. The CDR3 DNA is TGCAGCGTTGAAGGAGTTAGCGGGAGCGCAGATACGCAGTATTTT. Amino acids: CSVEGVSGSADTQYF.